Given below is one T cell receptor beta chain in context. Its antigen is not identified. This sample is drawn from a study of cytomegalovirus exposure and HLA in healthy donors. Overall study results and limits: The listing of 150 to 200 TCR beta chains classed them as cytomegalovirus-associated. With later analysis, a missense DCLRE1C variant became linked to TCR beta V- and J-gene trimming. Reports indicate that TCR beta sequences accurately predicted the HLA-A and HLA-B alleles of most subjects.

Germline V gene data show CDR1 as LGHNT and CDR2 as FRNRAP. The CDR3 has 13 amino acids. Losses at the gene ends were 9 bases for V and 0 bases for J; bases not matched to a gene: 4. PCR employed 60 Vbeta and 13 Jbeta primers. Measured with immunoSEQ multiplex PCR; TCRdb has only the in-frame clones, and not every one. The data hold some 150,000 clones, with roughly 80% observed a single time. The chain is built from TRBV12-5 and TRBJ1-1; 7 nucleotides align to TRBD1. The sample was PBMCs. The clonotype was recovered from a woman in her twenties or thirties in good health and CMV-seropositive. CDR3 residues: CASGGQLNTEAFF. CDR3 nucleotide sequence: TGTGCTAGCGGGGGACAGCTGAACACTGAAGCTTTCTTT.